The rows below give T cell receptor beta chains drawn from one sample of a study of blood T cells in healthy people across ages. A single record per CDR3 protein comes from TCRdb applying MiXCR to the 5' RACE reads. This sample has about 1.4 million distinct CDR3 sequences, with around 59% found just once. Sequencing used blood. These TCRs come from a man aged 18 to 30 in good health. The CDR3 runs from the conserved cysteine through the conserved F or W. A D gene is named only where the DNA matches it firmly. Rows may omit the clone size; those that give it use once, few, many or a size class.

CDR3nt: TGCAGCGTTGAACTTGGGGTGGAACAGTTCTTC
CDR3aa: CSVELGVEQFF
j_gene: TRBJ2-1
len: 11
v_gene: TRBV29-1
d_gene: .
abundance: .

CDR3nt: TGTGCCAGCAGTACCGGACAGGGGGCCCAGCAGGAGTTCTTC
CDR3aa: CASSTGQGAQQEFF
j_gene: TRBJ2-1
len: 14
v_gene: TRBV12-3/TRBV12-4
d_gene: TRBD1
abundance: .

CDR3nt: TGCGCCAGCAGCCAAGTGAGGCAGACCTCTACACCCCTCCACTTT
CDR3aa: CASSQVRQTSTPLHF
j_gene: TRBJ1-6
len: 15
v_gene: TRBV4-3
d_gene: .
abundance: .

CDR3nt: TGTGCCAGCAGCGTATTCGGGGGGCGGGACACCGGGGAGCTGTTTTTT
CDR3aa: CASSVFGGRDTGELFF
j_gene: TRBJ2-2
len: 16
v_gene: TRBV9
d_gene: .
abundance: .

CDR3nt: TGTGCCAGCAGTGAGACCGGGACGGTCGCCTACGAGCAGTACTTC
CDR3aa: CASSETGTVAYEQYF
j_gene: TRBJ2-7
len: 15
v_gene: TRBV25-1
d_gene: .
abundance: .

CDR3nt: TGCGCCAGCAGCCAAGTTCTCACCGCGGCCTACGAGCAGTACTTC
CDR3aa: CASSQVLTAAYEQYF
j_gene: TRBJ2-7
len: 15
v_gene: TRBV4-1
d_gene: .
abundance: .

CDR3nt: TGTGCCAGCAGTTCCCCCCTCATAAAAGGGGGCAGGGAGACCCAGTACTTC
CDR3aa: CASSSPLIKGGRETQYF
j_gene: TRBJ2-5
len: 17
v_gene: TRBV28
d_gene: TRBD1
abundance: .

CDR3nt: TGCAGTGCTAGTAGGCTAGCCTGGGATACGCAGTATTTT
CDR3aa: CSASRLAWDTQYF
j_gene: TRBJ2-3
len: 13
v_gene: TRBV20-1
d_gene: .
abundance: few

CDR3nt: TGTGCCAGCAGTTTTTGGACTAGGGGGTTCAATGAGCAGTTCTTC
CDR3aa: CASSFWTRGFNEQFF
j_gene: TRBJ2-1
len: 15
v_gene: TRBV12-3/TRBV12-4
d_gene: .
abundance: .

CDR3nt: TGTGTCAGCAGCGTAGGTATTGCGGGGAACGAGCAGTACTTC
CDR3aa: CVSSVGIAGNEQYF
j_gene: TRBJ2-7
len: 14
v_gene: TRBV9
d_gene: .
abundance: .

CDR3nt: TGCAGCGTTGCTGGCCAGGGTTTCAACACCGGGGAGCTGTTTTTT
CDR3aa: CSVAGQGFNTGELFF
j_gene: TRBJ2-2
len: 15
v_gene: TRBV29-1
d_gene: .
abundance: .

CDR3nt: TGTGCCAGCAGTTTCGTGACAGGGGTTGGCTACACCTTC
CDR3aa: CASSFVTGVGYTF
j_gene: TRBJ1-2
len: 13
v_gene: TRBV27
d_gene: TRBD1
abundance: few

CDR3nt: TGTGCCAGCAGGAAACAGGGGGTGGGGAATCAGCCCCAGCATTTT
CDR3aa: CASRKQGVGNQPQHF
j_gene: TRBJ1-5
len: 15
v_gene: TRBV27
d_gene: TRBD1
abundance: .

CDR3nt: TGTGCCAGCATCGGGTGGGGCGAGCAGTACTTC
CDR3aa: CASIGWGEQYF
j_gene: TRBJ2-7
len: 11
v_gene: TRBV27
d_gene: .
abundance: .

CDR3nt: TGTGCCAGCAGTGCTGACAGGGGGCCTGCAGATACGCAGTATTTT
CDR3aa: CASSADRGPADTQYF
j_gene: TRBJ2-3
len: 15
v_gene: TRBV6-4
d_gene: TRBD1
abundance: .

CDR3nt: TGTGCCATCAGTGACCCTGCCGGTGGGGTCTCTGGAAACACCATATATTTT
CDR3aa: CAISDPAGGVSGNTIYF
j_gene: TRBJ1-3
len: 17
v_gene: TRBV10-3
d_gene: .
abundance: .

CDR3nt: TGCAGTGCTAGAGGGCGTCCACCTAGCTCCTACAATGAGCAGTTCTTC
CDR3aa: CSARGRPPSSYNEQFF
j_gene: TRBJ2-1
len: 16
v_gene: TRBV20-1
d_gene: .
abundance: .

CDR3nt: TGTGCCAGCAGTTTCCCCGGGGGTGGCAATCAGCCCCAGCATTTT
CDR3aa: CASSFPGGGNQPQHF
j_gene: TRBJ1-5
len: 15
v_gene: TRBV28
d_gene: .
abundance: .

CDR3nt: TGTGCCAGCAGTTACTCGGCGGCTAGCGGGGGGCCAGATACCTACGAGCAGTACTTC
CDR3aa: CASSYSAASGGPDTYEQYF
j_gene: TRBJ2-7
len: 19
v_gene: TRBV6-5
d_gene: TRBD2
abundance: .

CDR3nt: TGTGCCAGCAGTAAGGGACTCACGGGGACAGATACGCAGTATTTT
CDR3aa: CASSKGLTGTDTQYF
j_gene: TRBJ2-3
len: 15
v_gene: TRBV6-5
d_gene: .
abundance: .

CDR3nt: TGCGCCAGCAGCTTGGCCCAGGGGGCACGCTATGGCTACACCTTC
CDR3aa: CASSLAQGARYGYTF
j_gene: TRBJ1-2
len: 15
v_gene: TRBV5-1
d_gene: TRBD1
abundance: .

CDR3nt: TGTGCCAGCAGCTTAGAGAGGACTAGCGCTAGCACAGATACGCAGTATTTT
CDR3aa: CASSLERTSASTDTQYF
j_gene: TRBJ2-3
len: 17
v_gene: TRBV11-2
d_gene: TRBD2
abundance: .

CDR3nt: TGTGCCAGCAGCCAAGTAACTAGCGGGAGCTACAATGAGCAGTTCTTC
CDR3aa: CASSQVTSGSYNEQFF
j_gene: TRBJ2-1
len: 16
v_gene: TRBV4-1
d_gene: TRBD2
abundance: .

CDR3nt: TGTGCCAGCAGCCAAGAAGGAGGAGGTGGCACTGAAGCTTTCTTT
CDR3aa: CASSQEGGGGTEAFF
j_gene: TRBJ1-1
len: 15
v_gene: TRBV4-2
d_gene: .
abundance: .

CDR3nt: TGTGCCAGCAGTTACTATTCGGGGAATGAGCAGTTCTTC
CDR3aa: CASSYYSGNEQFF
j_gene: TRBJ2-1
len: 13
v_gene: TRBV6-5
d_gene: .
abundance: few

CDR3nt: TGTGCCAGCATCAACCGGGGCTCCTACAATGAGCAGTACTTC
CDR3aa: CASINRGSYNEQYF
j_gene: TRBJ2-7
len: 14
v_gene: TRBV2
d_gene: .
abundance: once

CDR3nt: TGCGCCAGCAGCCAAGGCGCGGCGTCTTACGAGCAGTACTTC
CDR3aa: CASSQGAASYEQYF
j_gene: TRBJ2-7
len: 14
v_gene: TRBV4-3
d_gene: .
abundance: .

CDR3nt: TGTGCCAGCAGTTACGGACCACAGATCTACGAGCAGTACTTC
CDR3aa: CASSYGPQIYEQYF
j_gene: TRBJ2-7
len: 14
v_gene: TRBV12-3/TRBV12-4
d_gene: .
abundance: .

CDR3nt: TGTGCCAGCAGGCCGGGACAGGGATGGTTGGCTTTCTTT
CDR3aa: CASRPGQGWLAFF
j_gene: TRBJ1-1
len: 13
v_gene: TRBV6-5
d_gene: TRBD1
abundance: few

CDR3nt: TGTGCCAGCAGTTATAAGTACAATGAGCAGTTCTTC
CDR3aa: CASSYKYNEQFF
j_gene: TRBJ2-1
len: 12
v_gene: TRBV6-6
d_gene: .
abundance: .

CDR3nt: TGTGCCAGCACACTTATCGAGGGGCAGCTAGCTGGGGCCAACGTCCTGACTTTC
CDR3aa: CASTLIEGQLAGANVLTF
j_gene: TRBJ2-6
len: 18
v_gene: TRBV7-9
d_gene: .
abundance: .

CDR3nt: TGCAGCCCTCGTCGTATTTGGGTCAGGGGACAGGAGGTCTACGAGCAGTACTTC
CDR3aa: CSPRRIWVRGQEVYEQYF
j_gene: TRBJ2-7
len: 18
v_gene: TRBV29-1
d_gene: TRBD1
abundance: .

CDR3nt: TGTTCCAGCAGCACCATGCTAGAAGGAGCCGAGCAGTACTTC
CDR3aa: CSSSTMLEGAEQYF
j_gene: TRBJ2-7
len: 14
v_gene: TRBV12-3/TRBV12-4
d_gene: .
abundance: .

CDR3nt: TGCAGTGCTAGGGCACCAGACAGGGGCTACACCTTC
CDR3aa: CSARAPDRGYTF
j_gene: TRBJ1-2
len: 12
v_gene: TRBV20-1
d_gene: .
abundance: many

CDR3nt: TGCAGCGTTGAAGAACCCAACAGGGGAGGGGATACGCAGTATTTT
CDR3aa: CSVEEPNRGGDTQYF
j_gene: TRBJ2-3
len: 15
v_gene: TRBV29-1
d_gene: .
abundance: few

CDR3nt: TGTGCCAGCACCATTGATCGTAATTCACCCCTCCACTTT
CDR3aa: CASTIDRNSPLHF
j_gene: TRBJ1-6
len: 13
v_gene: TRBV6-5
d_gene: .
abundance: .

CDR3nt: TGTGCCAGCAGTCCGATAGGCGGGACAGGGGGCTTTATGTGGAATTCACCCCTCCACTTT
CDR3aa: CASSPIGGTGGFMWNSPLHF
j_gene: TRBJ1-6
len: 20
v_gene: TRBV6-1
d_gene: TRBD1
abundance: .

CDR3nt: TGCAGCGCCATAGGGCTCCTCTACGAGCAGTACTTC
CDR3aa: CSAIGLLYEQYF
j_gene: TRBJ2-7
len: 12
v_gene: TRBV29-1
d_gene: .
abundance: few

CDR3nt: TGTGCCAGCAGTCCAGATAGGGGGGCGGTTGAGCAGTTCTTC
CDR3aa: CASSPDRGAVEQFF
j_gene: TRBJ2-1
len: 14
v_gene: TRBV27
d_gene: .
abundance: .

CDR3nt: TGTGCCAGCAGTTGGGGGGCTAACCAAGAGACCCAGTACTTC
CDR3aa: CASSWGANQETQYF
j_gene: TRBJ2-5
len: 14
v_gene: TRBV6-2/TRBV6-3
d_gene: .
abundance: few

CDR3nt: TGTGCCAGCAGTTGGTCATTTCAAGAGACCCAGTACTTC
CDR3aa: CASSWSFQETQYF
j_gene: TRBJ2-5
len: 13
v_gene: TRBV12-3/TRBV12-4
d_gene: .
abundance: .

CDR3nt: TGTGCCAGCAGAGGGGACTCAGGGGTATTACGCTCCTACGAGCAGTACTTC
CDR3aa: CASRGDSGVLRSYEQYF
j_gene: TRBJ2-7
len: 17
v_gene: TRBV25-1
d_gene: .
abundance: .

CDR3nt: TGCAGTGCTAGAGATCCACTAGCGGCCCAAGAGACCCAGTACTTC
CDR3aa: CSARDPLAAQETQYF
j_gene: TRBJ2-5
len: 15
v_gene: TRBV20-1
d_gene: TRBD2
abundance: .

CDR3nt: TGTGCCAGCAGCTTTGCCGTGGCCAAAAACATTCAGTACTTC
CDR3aa: CASSFAVAKNIQYF
j_gene: TRBJ2-4
len: 14
v_gene: TRBV7-2
d_gene: .
abundance: .

CDR3nt: TGTGCCAGCAGCCAAGACCAGGGGGGTTTTTCGGGAGATACGCAGTATTTT
CDR3aa: CASSQDQGGFSGDTQYF
j_gene: TRBJ2-3
len: 17
v_gene: TRBV3-1
d_gene: .
abundance: .

CDR3nt: TGCAGTGCTATGCCCGACAGGGGGCTTGATGGCTACACCTTC
CDR3aa: CSAMPDRGLDGYTF
j_gene: TRBJ1-2
len: 14
v_gene: TRBV20-1
d_gene: TRBD1
abundance: .

CDR3nt: TGTGCCAGCAGCTTAGCGGGCAGGGGGACGGACTACACCTTC
CDR3aa: CASSLAGRGTDYTF
j_gene: TRBJ1-2
len: 14
v_gene: TRBV7-9
d_gene: TRBD1
abundance: .

CDR3nt: TGTGCCATCACTGCCGGGGCCTTGAACACTGAAGCTTTCTTT
CDR3aa: CAITAGALNTEAFF
j_gene: TRBJ1-1
len: 14
v_gene: TRBV10-3
d_gene: .
abundance: .

CDR3nt: TGCGCCAGCAGCTTGGCCGGGACAGGGATTTATGGCTACACCTTC
CDR3aa: CASSLAGTGIYGYTF
j_gene: TRBJ1-2
len: 15
v_gene: TRBV5-1
d_gene: TRBD1
abundance: .

CDR3nt: TGTGCCAGCAGCGCTACTAGCGTCTCCTACAATGAGCAGTTCTTC
CDR3aa: CASSATSVSYNEQFF
j_gene: TRBJ2-1
len: 15
v_gene: TRBV9
d_gene: TRBD2
abundance: once

CDR3nt: TGTGCCAGCAGTCGCGTACAGGGACAGGGGGTCCAAGAGACCCAGTACTTC
CDR3aa: CASSRVQGQGVQETQYF
j_gene: TRBJ2-5
len: 17
v_gene: TRBV6-1
d_gene: TRBD1
abundance: .